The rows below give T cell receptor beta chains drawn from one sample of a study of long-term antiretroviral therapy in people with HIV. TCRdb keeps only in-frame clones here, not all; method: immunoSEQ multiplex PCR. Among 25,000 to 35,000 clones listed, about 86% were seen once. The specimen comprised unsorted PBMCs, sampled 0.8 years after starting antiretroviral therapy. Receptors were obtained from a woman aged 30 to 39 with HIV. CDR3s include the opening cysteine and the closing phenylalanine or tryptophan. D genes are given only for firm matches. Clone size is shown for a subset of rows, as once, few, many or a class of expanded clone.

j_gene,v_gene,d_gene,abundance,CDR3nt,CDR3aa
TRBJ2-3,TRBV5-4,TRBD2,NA,TGTGCCAGCAGCCTGGGTTCGTGGGTAGCGGGGGCAGATACGCAGTATTTT,CASSLGSWVAGADTQYF
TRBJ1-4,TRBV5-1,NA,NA,TGCGCCAGCAGCTTGTCCGGGTTCAATGAAAAACTGTTTTTT,CASSLSGFNEKLFF
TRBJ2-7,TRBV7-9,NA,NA,TGTGCCAGCAGCTTTGTACTACAGGGTTTCTCCTACGAGCAGTACTTC,CASSFVLQGFSYEQYF
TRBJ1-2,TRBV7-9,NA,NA,TGTGCCAGCGTCGTTGGTGTTTTAGGGGAGCACTATGGCTACACCTTC,CASVVGVLGEHYGYTF
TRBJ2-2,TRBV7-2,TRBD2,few,TGTGCCAGCAGCCTATTAGCGGGGGTGAACACCGGGGAGCTGTTTTTT,CASSLLAGVNTGELFF
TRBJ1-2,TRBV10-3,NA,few,TGTGCCATCAAAGATACGGACGGACAAAAGTCGGGCTACACCTTC,CAIKDTDGQKSGYTF
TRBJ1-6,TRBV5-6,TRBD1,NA,TGTGCCAGCAGCCCTGGGGGACAGAATTATAATTCACCCCTCCACTTT,CASSPGGQNYNSPLHF
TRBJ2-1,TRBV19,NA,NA,TGTGCCAGTAGTATTTGGGGCGGGTATAACAATGAGCAGTTCTTC,CASSIWGGYNNEQFF
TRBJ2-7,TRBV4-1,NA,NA,TGCGCCAGCAGTGAAACGTCGGGCGGACCCTACGAGCAGTACTTC,CASSETSGGPYEQYF
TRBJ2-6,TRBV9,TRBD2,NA,TGTGCCAGCAGCGTCCTTCCGGGGGGAGCGGACGTCCTGACTTTC,CASSVLPGGADVLTF
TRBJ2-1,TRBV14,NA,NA,TGTGCCAGCAGCCCTGTCCCGGGGAATGAGCAGTTCTTC,CASSPVPGNEQFF
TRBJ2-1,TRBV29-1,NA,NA,TGCAGCGTTGTTCCCGGGGGAACCAGCTCCTACAATGAGCAGTTCTTC,CSVVPGGTSSYNEQFF
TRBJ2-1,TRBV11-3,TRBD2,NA,TGTGCCAGCAGCCCCGGGGAGGGCAATGAGCAGTTCTTC,CASSPGEGNEQFF
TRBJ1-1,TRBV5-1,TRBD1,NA,TGCGCCAGCAGCTCCGGACAGGGTTTAGTCGAAGCTTTCTTT,CASSSGQGLVEAFF
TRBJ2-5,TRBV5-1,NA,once,TGCGCCAGCAGCTTGGACATAGTCCAAGAGACCCAGTACTTC,CASSLDIVQETQYF
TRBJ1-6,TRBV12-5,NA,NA,TGTGCTAGTGGGGGGAATAATTCACCCCTCCACTTT,CASGGNNSPLHF
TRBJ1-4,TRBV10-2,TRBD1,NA,TGCGCCAGCAGCGGGACAGGAGTCGAAAAACTGTTTTTT,CASSGTGVEKLFF
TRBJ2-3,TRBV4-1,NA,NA,TGCGCCAGCGCAGGACTTGGGGCAGATACGCAGTATTTT,CASAGLGADTQYF
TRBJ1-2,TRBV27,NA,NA,TGTGCCAGCAGTTTCGGACAGCCGTCACGTGCCAAGGACTACACCTTC,CASSFGQPSRAKDYTF
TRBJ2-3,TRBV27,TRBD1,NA,TGTGCCAGCGGATCACTTAAGGGGGGACAGGGAGATACGCAGTATTTT,CASGSLKGGQGDTQYF
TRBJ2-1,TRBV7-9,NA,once,TGTGCCAGCAGCGCACTTTACAATGAGCAGTTCTTC,CASSALYNEQFF
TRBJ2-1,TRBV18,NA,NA,TGTGCCAGCTCAACCCGGGACACATTCAACAATGAGCAGTTCTTC,CASSTRDTFNNEQFF
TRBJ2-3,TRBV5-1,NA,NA,TGCGCCAGCAGCTTAAACCCGGGCCGCTCGGGCACAGATACGCAGTATTTT,CASSLNPGRSGTDTQYF
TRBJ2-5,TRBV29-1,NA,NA,TGCAGCGCCCCTCCGGGGGCCGGCAGGAAGACCCAGTACTTC,CSAPPGAGRKTQYF
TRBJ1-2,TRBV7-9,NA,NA,TGTGCCAGCAGCTACGGGGGGGGGCCATATGGCTACACCTTC,CASSYGGGPYGYTF
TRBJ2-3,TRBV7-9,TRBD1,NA,TGTGCCAGCAGCTCGGGACAGGGAGGAACAGATACGCAGTATTTT,CASSSGQGGTDTQYF
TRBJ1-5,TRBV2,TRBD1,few,TGTGCCAGCAGTGGCCGGACAGGGGACGGTCAGCCCCAGCATTTT,CASSGRTGDGQPQHF
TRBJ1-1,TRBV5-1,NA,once,TGCGCCAGCAGCTTGGGGGACACTGAAGCTTTCTTT,CASSLGDTEAFF
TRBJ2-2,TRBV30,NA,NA,TGTGCCTGGAGTGTACCAGGCATCACCGGGGAGCTGTTTTTT,CAWSVPGITGELFF
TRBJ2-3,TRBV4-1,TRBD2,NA,TGCGCCAGCAGCCACACACCGGGGACTAGCGGGACCAATACAGATACGCAGTATTTT,CASSHTPGTSGTNTDTQYF
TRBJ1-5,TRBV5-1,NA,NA,TGCGCCAGCAGCTTGGATCCAGGCTCTAGCAATCAGCCCCAGCATTTT,CASSLDPGSSNQPQHF
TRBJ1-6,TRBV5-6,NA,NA,TGTGCCAGCAGCTTGGGGTTCGGGCGGAACAATTCACCCCTCCACTTT,CASSLGFGRNNSPLHF
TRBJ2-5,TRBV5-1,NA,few,TGCGCCAGCAGCTTGGGCCTAGTAGAGACCCAGTACTTC,CASSLGLVETQYF
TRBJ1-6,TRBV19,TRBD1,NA,TGTGCCAGTAGTATGCGGGGCAGGGGGGCCCATTCACCCCTCCACTTT,CASSMRGRGAHSPLHF
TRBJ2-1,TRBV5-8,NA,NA,TGTGCCAGCAGCCCAGGGTCCTACCCCTACAATGAGCAGTTCTTC,CASSPGSYPYNEQFF
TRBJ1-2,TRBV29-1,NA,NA,TGCAGCGTTGCCGGGGGGATCTATGGCTACACCTTC,CSVAGGIYGYTF
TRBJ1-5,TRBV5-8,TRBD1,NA,TGTGCCAGCAAGAGGACAGGGGGCCTCAATCAGCCCCAGCATTTT,CASKRTGGLNQPQHF
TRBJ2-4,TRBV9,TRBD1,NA,TGTGCCAGCAGCGCCGGGACAGGGAAAAACATTCAGTACTTC,CASSAGTGKNIQYF
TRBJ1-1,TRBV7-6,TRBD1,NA,TGTGCCAGCAGCCGTGGACAGGGAGGGGCCACTGAAGCTTTCTTT,CASSRGQGGATEAFF
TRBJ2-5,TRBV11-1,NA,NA,TGTGCCAGCAGCTCCTATACCGCCGAGACCCAGTACTTC,CASSSYTAETQYF
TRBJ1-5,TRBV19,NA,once,TGTGCCAGTAGTATGGTAACAGGAGTAAATAGCAATCAGCCCCAGCATTTT,CASSMVTGVNSNQPQHF
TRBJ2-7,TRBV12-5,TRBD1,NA,TGTGCTAGTGGTTTGGTAGCCGTCCCGGGACAGGGCACTTACGAGCAGTACTTC,CASGLVAVPGQGTYEQYF
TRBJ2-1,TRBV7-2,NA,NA,TGTGCCAGCAGCTTAGCGCCGGCCCGAAACAATGAGCAGTTCTTC,CASSLAPARNNEQFF
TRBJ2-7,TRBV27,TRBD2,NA,TGTGCCAGCAGTTTAGCGTTTAGGGGACTAGAGTTCTACGAGCAGTACTTC,CASSLAFRGLEFYEQYF
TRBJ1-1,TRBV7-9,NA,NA,TGTGCCAGCAGCCGGACGGTGAACACTGAAGCTTTCTTT,CASSRTVNTEAFF
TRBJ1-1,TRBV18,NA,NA,TGTGCCAGCTCACCATTTACCCCTGAGGCTTTCTTT,CASSPFTPEAFF
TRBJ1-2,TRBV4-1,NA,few,TGCGCCAGCAGCCAAGTTTTCGGGGTTTCGCTCTATGGCTACACCTTC,CASSQVFGVSLYGYTF
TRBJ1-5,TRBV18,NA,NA,TGTGCCAGCTCACCACGTGAGGGGAATTTATTCCAGCCCCAGCATTTT,CASSPREGNLFQPQHF
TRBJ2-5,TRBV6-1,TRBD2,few,TGTGCCAGCAGTGAAAGAAGTAGGGGGACTAGCAGCGGTGAGACCCAGTACTTC,CASSERSRGTSSGETQYF
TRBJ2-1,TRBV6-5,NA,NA,TGTGCCAGCAGTTATGGGGACATGTACAATGAGCAGTTCTTC,CASSYGDMYNEQFF
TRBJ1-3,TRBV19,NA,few,TGTGCCAGTACCTACAGCTCTGGAAACACCATATATTTT,CASTYSSGNTIYF
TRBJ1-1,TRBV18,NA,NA,TGTGCCAGCTCACTCTATCCCATCGATGGGGGCACTGAAGCTTTCTTT,CASSLYPIDGGTEAFF
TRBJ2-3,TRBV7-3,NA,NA,TGTGCCACTGGGTTCGGGGTGGGTACGCAGTATTTT,CATGFGVGTQYF
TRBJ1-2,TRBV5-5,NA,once,TGTGCCAGCAGCTTGGCGGTAAAATATGGCTACACCTTC,CASSLAVKYGYTF
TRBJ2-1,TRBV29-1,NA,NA,TGCAGCGGAACATACAATGAGCAGTTCTTC,CSGTYNEQFF
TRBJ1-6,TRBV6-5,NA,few,TGTGCCAGCAGTTACCTAGGCTCACCCCTCCACTTT,CASSYLGSPLHF
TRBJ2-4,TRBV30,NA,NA,TGTGCCTGGAGAACCCCGGTCTCCGGGACGGCCATTCAGTACTTC,CAWRTPVSGTAIQYF
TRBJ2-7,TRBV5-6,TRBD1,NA,TGTGCCAGCAGCGAACAGGGGATAGACTACGAGCAGTACTTC,CASSEQGIDYEQYF
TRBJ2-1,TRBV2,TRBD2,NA,TGTGCCAGCAGTGAAAAAGCGGGGGTCTTTTATGAGCAGTTCTTC,CASSEKAGVFYEQFF
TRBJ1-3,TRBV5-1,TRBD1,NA,TGCGCCAGCAGCCTCAACTCCCAGGGGGTGGGAAACACCATATATTTT,CASSLNSQGVGNTIYF